A single sample gave rise to the 13 T cell receptor beta chains below, sequenced in a study of blood T cells in healthy people across ages. Next came a second PCR, run for roughly 6 to 11 cycles, which used a sample-barcoded 5' primer along with a J-beta primer mix. TCRdb re-derived calls from the 5' RACE reads in MiXCR, one entry per CDR3 protein. The table shows hundreds of thousands of distinct CDR3 sequences, with roughly 30% occurring only once. The sequenced sample was blood. The source is a woman of 80 years or more in good health.

A note on this clonotype: This clone may be a read error of a much larger clone one base away. CDR3 region: CASREEEANTEAFF. The DNA for the CDR3 is TGCGCCAGCAGGGAGGAGGAGGCGAACACTGAAGCTTTCTTT. The rearrangement uses TRBV10-2 and TRBJ1-1, with unresolved D. The CDR3 contains 14 residues. Trimming left V 6 bases short and J 1 base short, with 12 bases between. The germline CDR1 and CDR2 sequences are WSHSY and SAAADI.

There are many counts of this clonotype. A junction end diverges from the germline sequence, so it may reflect a read error. This chain uses TRBV28 with TRBJ1-6, with D tentatively TRBD1 (6 bases). Germline V CDR1 and CDR2: MDHEN, SYDVKM. The CDR3 consists of 14 residues. DNA for the CDR3: TGCGCCAGCAGCTTGGGACAATATAATTCACCCCTCCACTTT. Protein product: CASSLGQYNSPLHF.

Ten or more counts support this clonotype. The rearrangement links TRBV5-1 to TRBJ2-3; D assignment may be TRBD1 or TRBD2 (5 bases each). The V and J ends lost 3 bases and 6 bases respectively, with 5 bases between them. Germline V gene data show CDR1 as SGHRS and CDR2 as YFSETQ. The CDR3 length is 11 residues. The DNA of the CDR3 is TGCGCCAGCAGCTGGGGGGATACGCAGTATTTT. Translation: CASSWGDTQYF. Full variable domain (missing parts from reference TRBV5-1 and TRBJ2-3): KAGVTQTPRYLIKTRGQQVTLSCSPISGHRSVSWYQQTPGQGLQFLFEYFSETQRNKGNFPGRFSGRQFSNSRSEMNVSTLELGDSALYLCASSWGDTQYFGPGTRLTVL.

About this clonotype: This may stem from a read error, because a much larger clone lies one nucleotide away. In nucleotides, the CDR3 is TGTGCCAGCACCTTAGCGGTTTCCTACAGTGAGCAGTTCTTC. Protein: CASTLAVSYSEQFF. V is TRBV12-3 or TRBV12-4 and J is TRBJ2-1; D is possibly TRBD2 (6 bases). This CDR3 is 14 amino acids long.

With regard to this clonotype: This may stem from a read error, because a much larger clone lies one nucleotide away. CDR3 region: CASSVSAEGTFTEQYF. The CDR3 nucleotides are TGTGCCAGCAGCGTATCCGCGGAGGGGACCTTTACGGAGCAGTACTTC. V gene TRBV9 combines with J gene TRBJ2-4; D is perhaps TRBD2 (6 bases). The CDR3 loop spans 16 amino acids. Germline-derived CDR1 and CDR2 are SGDLS and YYNGEE. V was pared by 1 base and J by 13 bases, with 24 bases between.

V usage is TRBV7-9 and J usage is TRBJ2-3; D could derive from TRBD1 or TRBD2 (5 bases each). V was pared by 5 bases and J by 4 bases, with 13 bases between. CDR1 is SEHNR and CDR2 is FQNEAQ in the germline V gene (reference sequence). The length of the CDR3 is 14 residues. CDR3 region: CASSGDPRADTQYF. The CDR3 DNA sequence: TGTGCCAGCAGCGGGGACCCCCGAGCAGATACGCAGTATTTT. The full variable domain, completed using reference TRBV7-9 and TRBJ2-3, is DTGVSQNPRHKITKRGQNVTFRCDPISEHNRLYWYRQTLGQGPEFLTYFQNEAQLEKSRLLSDRFSAERPKGSFSTLEIQRTEQGDSAMYLCASSGDPRADTQYFGPGTRLTVL.

The chain combines TRBV18 with TRBJ1-4; D gene unclear. The CDR3 covers 15 residues. Trimming took 5 bases from V and 0 from J, leaving 10 bases between them. Germline V gives CDR1 KGHSH, CDR2 LQKENI. In DNA form, the CDR3 reads TGTGCCAGCTCAGCGACACAGTCAACTAATGAAAAACTGTTTTTT. Its translation: CASSATQSTNEKLFF.

To note about this clonotype: This may be a read error, as it is one base from a much larger clone. The chain employs TRBV11-2 and TRBJ2-1; 7 bases align to TRBD1. The J call may be wrong; the DNA end is better matched by TRBJ2-7. Germline V gene sequence: CDR1 SGHAT, CDR2 FQNNGV. This CDR3 contains 15 residues. The CDR3 is CASSFSRGSYNEQYF. The DNA for the CDR3 is TGTGCCAGCAGCTTTTCCAGGGGGTCCTACAATGAGCAGTACTTC.

This clonotype occurred many times. CDR3 bases: TGCAGTGCCCCTCCCCCCCCCTGGCAGGAAAACATTCAGTACTTC. Translation gives CSAPPPPWQENIQYF. The chain couples TRBV20-1 to TRBJ2-4; D is ambiguous. CDR1 is DFQATT, CDR2 SNEGSKA, per germline (reference sequence). The CDR3 is 15 amino acids. Trimming left V 6 bases short and J 5 bases short, with 20 bases between.

CDR3 in amino acids: CASSTRGGDRRTDAQYF. In nucleotides, the CDR3 is TGTGCCAGCAGCACGAGGGGAGGTGACAGGCGCACAGATGCGCAGTATTTT. The chain recombines TRBV21-1 with TRBJ2-3; the D call TRBD1 from the table was never checked on the DNA. TRBV21-1 is a pseudogene. The length of the CDR3 is 17 residues.

This clonotype was seen ten or more times. The chain is built from TRBV20-1 and TRBJ1-5, with 9 bases fitting TRBD1. Germline V gives CDR1 DFQATT, CDR2 SNEGSKA (reference sequence). This CDR3 is 14 amino acids long. The V and J ends lost 5 bases and 4 bases, in that order; junction bases with no gene match: 6. The CDR3 sequence is CSAVPGQGNQPQHF. The CDR3 DNA sequence: TGCAGTGCTGTACCGGGACAGGGTAATCAGCCCCAGCATTTT.

The table lists this clonotype with many counts. A read error is possible here, since a much larger clone lies one base away. The rearrangement links TRBV5-1 to TRBJ2-7; 10 nucleotides agree with TRBD2. The CDR3 is made up of 15 amino acids. V trimming: 3 bases; J trimming: 7 bases; junction bases outside the gene matches: 10. Germline V gene sequence: CDR1 SGHRS, CDR2 YFSETQ. Written as DNA, the CDR3 is TGCGCCAGCAGCTATCTAGCGGGGGAGTACAATGAGCAGTACTTC. Its protein product is CASSYLAGEYNEQYF. The whole variable domain, filled in from reference TRBV5-1 and TRBJ2-7, reads KAGVTQTPRYLIKTRGQQVTLSCSPISGHRSVSWYQQTPGQGLQFLFEYFSETQRNKGNFPGRFSGRQFSNSRSEMNVSTLELGDSALYLCASSYLAGEYNEQYFGPGTRLTVT.

Concerning this clonotype: The junction shows a germline mismatch at one end, possibly a read error. The genes are TRBV29-1 and TRBJ1-2; TRBD1 is a possible D gene (6 bases). Looked up from germline, CDR1 is SQVTM and CDR2 is ANQGSEA. The length of the CDR3 is 10 residues. The CDR3 bases are TGCGGCGTTGAACAGGGTGGCTACACCTTC. This encodes CGVEQGGYTF.